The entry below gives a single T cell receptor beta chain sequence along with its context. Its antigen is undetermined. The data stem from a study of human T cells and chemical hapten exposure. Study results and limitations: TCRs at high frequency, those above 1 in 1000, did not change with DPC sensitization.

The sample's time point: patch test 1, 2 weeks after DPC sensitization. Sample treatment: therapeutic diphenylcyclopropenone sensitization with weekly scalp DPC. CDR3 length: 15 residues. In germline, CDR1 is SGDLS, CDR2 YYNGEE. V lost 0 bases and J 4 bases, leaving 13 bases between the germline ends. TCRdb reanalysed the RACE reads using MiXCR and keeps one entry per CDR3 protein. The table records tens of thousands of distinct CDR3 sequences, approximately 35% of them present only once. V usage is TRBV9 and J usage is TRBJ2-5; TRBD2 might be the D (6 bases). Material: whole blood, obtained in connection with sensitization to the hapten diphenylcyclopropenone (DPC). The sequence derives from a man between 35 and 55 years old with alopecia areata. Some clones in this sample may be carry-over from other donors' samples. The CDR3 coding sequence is TGTGCCAGCAGCGTAGGAGTGGGAGGCGGAGAGACCCAGTACTTC. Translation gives CASSVGVGGGETQYF.